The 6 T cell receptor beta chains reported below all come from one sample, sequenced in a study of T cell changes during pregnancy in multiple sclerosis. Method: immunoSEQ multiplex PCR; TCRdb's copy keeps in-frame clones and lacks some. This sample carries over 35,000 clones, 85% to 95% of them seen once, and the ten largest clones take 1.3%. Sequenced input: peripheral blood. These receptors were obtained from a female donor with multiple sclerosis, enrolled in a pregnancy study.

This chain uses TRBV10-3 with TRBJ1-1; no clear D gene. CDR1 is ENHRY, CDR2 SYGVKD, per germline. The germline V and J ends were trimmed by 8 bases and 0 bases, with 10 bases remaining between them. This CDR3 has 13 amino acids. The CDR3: CAIHTDVNTEAFF. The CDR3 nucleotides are TGTGCCATCCACACGGATGTGAACACTGAAGCTTTCTTT.

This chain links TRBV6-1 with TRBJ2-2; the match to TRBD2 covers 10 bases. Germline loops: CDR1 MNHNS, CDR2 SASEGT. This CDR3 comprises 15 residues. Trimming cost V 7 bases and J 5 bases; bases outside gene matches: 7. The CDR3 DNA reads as TGTGCCAGCATCGGAGAAGCGGGAGGGACCGGGGAGCTGTTTTTT. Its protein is CASIGEAGGTGELFF.

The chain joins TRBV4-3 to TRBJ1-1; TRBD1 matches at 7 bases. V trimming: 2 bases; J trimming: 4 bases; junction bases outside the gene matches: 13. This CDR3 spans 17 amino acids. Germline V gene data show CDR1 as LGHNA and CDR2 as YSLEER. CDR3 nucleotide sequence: TGCGCCAGCAGCCAAAGGGAAAACTGGGACAGAGGCACTGAAGCTTTCTTT. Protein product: CASSQRENWDRGTEAFF.

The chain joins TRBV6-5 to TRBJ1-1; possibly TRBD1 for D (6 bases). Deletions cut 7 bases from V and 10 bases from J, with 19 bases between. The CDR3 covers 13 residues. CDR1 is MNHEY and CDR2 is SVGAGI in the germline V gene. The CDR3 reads CASKSGTPGRAFF. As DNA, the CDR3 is TGTGCCAGCAAATCCGGGACACCCGGGCGAGCTTTCTTT.

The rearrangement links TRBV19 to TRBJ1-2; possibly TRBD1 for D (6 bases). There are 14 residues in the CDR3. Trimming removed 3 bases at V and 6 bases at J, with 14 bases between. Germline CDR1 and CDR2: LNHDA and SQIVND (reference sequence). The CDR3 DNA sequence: TGTGCCAGTAGTATCCTGGGGGGGCCGGATGGCTACACCTTC. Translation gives CASSILGGPDGYTF.

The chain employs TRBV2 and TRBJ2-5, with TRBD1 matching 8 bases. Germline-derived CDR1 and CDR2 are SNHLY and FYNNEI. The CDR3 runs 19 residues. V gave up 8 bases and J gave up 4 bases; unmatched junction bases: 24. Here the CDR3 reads CASDGEPGDRGKVGETQYF. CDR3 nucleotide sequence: TGTGCCAGCGACGGGGAACCGGGAGACAGGGGAAAAGTAGGAGAGACCCAGTACTTC.